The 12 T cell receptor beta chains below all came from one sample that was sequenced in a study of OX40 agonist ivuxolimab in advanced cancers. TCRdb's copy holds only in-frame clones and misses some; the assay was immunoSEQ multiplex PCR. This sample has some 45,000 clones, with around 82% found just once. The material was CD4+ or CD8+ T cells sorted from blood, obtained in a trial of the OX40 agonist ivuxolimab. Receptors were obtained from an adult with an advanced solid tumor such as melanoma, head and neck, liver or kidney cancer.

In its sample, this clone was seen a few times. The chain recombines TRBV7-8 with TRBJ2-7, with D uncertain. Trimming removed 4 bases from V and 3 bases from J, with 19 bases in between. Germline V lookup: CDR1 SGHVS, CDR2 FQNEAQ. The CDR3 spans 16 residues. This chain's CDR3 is CASSYSSGPNNYEQYF. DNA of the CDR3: TGTGCCAGCAGCTACTCTTCGGGCCCAAATAACTACGAGCAGTACTTC.

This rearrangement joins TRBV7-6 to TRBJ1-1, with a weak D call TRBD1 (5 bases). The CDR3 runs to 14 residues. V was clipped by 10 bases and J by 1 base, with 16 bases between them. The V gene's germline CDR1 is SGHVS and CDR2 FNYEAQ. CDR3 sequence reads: CATRQFGGNTEAFF. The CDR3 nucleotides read TGTGCCACTAGACAGTTTGGGGGGAACACTGAAGCTTTCTTT.

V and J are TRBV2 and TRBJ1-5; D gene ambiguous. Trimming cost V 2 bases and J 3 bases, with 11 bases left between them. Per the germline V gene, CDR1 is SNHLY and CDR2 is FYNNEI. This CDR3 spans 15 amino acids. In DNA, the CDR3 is TGTGCCAGCAGTGAATCATCCAGGATCAATCAGCCCCAGCATTTT. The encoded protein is CASSESSRINQPQHF.

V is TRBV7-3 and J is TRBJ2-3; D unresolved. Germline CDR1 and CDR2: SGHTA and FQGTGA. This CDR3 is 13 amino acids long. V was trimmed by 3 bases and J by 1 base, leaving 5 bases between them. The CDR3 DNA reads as TGTGCCAGCAGCTTTACCCGCACAGATACGCAGTATTTT. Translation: CASSFTRTDTQYF.

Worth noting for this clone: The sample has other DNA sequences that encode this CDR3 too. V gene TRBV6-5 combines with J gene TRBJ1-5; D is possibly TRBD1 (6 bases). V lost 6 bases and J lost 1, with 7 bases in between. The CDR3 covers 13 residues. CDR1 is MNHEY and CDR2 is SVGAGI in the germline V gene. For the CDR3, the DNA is TGTGCCAGCAGGCAGGGGAGCAATCAGCCCCAGCATTTT. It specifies CASRQGSNQPQHF.

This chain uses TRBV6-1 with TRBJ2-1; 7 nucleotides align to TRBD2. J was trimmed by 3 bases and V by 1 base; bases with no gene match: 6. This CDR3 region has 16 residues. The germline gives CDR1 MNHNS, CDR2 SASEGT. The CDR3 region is CASSEVRLAVYNEQFF. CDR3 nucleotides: TGTGCCAGCAGTGAAGTTCGGCTAGCGGTCTACAATGAGCAGTTCTTC.

CDR3 sequence reads: CATSRDPRGGTDTQYF. The CDR3 DNA reads as TGTGCCACCAGCAGAGATCCCCGAGGAGGCACAGATACGCAGTATTTT. The chain joins TRBV15 to TRBJ2-3; D call uncertain. This CDR3 has 16 amino acids. CDR1 and CDR2 (germline): LNHNV, YYDKDF (reference sequence). V gave up 0 bases and J gave up 1 base, with 11 bases separating them. The full variable domain, completed using reference TRBV15 and TRBJ2-3, is DAMVIQNPRYQVTQFGKPVTLSCSQTLNHNVMYWYQQKSSQAPKLLFHYYDKDFNNEADTPDNFQSRRPNTSFCFLDIRSPGLGDTAMYLCATSRDPRGGTDTQYFGPGTRLTVL.

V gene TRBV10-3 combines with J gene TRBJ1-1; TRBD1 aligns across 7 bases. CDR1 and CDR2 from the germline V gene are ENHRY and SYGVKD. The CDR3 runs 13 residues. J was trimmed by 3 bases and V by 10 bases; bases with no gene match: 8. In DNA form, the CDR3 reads TGTGCCACACTCCACAGGGGCGACACTGAAGCTTTCTTT. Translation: CATLHRGDTEAFF.

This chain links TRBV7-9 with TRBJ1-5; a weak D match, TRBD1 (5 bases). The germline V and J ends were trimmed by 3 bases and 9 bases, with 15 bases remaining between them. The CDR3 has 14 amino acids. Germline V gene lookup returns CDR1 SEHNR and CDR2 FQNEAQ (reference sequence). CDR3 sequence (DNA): TGTGCCAGCAGCTTCAACGACGGGACTTCGCCCCAGCATTTT. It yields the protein CASSFNDGTSPQHF. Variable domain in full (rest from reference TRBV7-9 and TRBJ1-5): DTGVSQNPRHKITKRGQNVTFRCDPISEHNRLYWYRQTLGQGPEFLTYFQNEAQLEKSRLLSDRFSAERPKGSFSTLEIQRTEQGDSAMYLCASSFNDGTSPQHFGDGTRLSIL.

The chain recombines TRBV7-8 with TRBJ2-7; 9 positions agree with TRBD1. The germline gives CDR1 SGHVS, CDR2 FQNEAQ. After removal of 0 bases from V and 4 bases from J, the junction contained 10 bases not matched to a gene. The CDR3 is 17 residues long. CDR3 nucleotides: TGTGCCAGCAGCTTAGCTCGTTGGGACAGGGTGAAGTACGAGCAGTACTTC. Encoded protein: CASSLARWDRVKYEQYF.

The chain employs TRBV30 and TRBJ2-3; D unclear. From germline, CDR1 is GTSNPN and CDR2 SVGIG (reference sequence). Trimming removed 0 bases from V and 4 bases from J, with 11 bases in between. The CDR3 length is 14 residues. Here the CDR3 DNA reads TGTGCCTGGAGTGTCGGAGTTAGGGCAGATACGCAGTATTTT. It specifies CAWSVGVRADTQYF.

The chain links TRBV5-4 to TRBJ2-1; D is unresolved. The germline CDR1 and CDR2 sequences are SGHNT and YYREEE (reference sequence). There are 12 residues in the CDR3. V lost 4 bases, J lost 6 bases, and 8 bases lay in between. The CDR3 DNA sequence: TGTGCCAGCAGCCCGCACATCAATGAGCAGTTCTTC. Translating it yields CASSPHINEQFF.